Listed below are T cell receptor beta chains from one sample, sequenced in a study of blood T cell repertoires in COVID-19. The table came from immunoSEQ multiplex PCR; TCRdb's copy has only in-frame clones and leaves some out. The table has approximately 170,000 clones, around 85% seen once. Sequencing was carried out using PBMCs or T cells enriched from blood (not recorded which). These receptors were obtained from a woman in her twenties or thirties who had recovered from COVID-19. Each CDR3 is given without its conserved first and last residue. Each record gives: J gene, V gene, clone size, CDR3 protein. The size field is filled for only some rows; it gives once, few, many or a size class.

J gene: TRBJ1-6
V gene: TRBV27
clone size: -
CDR3 protein: ASRRGAYYNSPLH

J gene: TRBJ1-2
V gene: TRBV5-1
clone size: -
CDR3 protein: ASRYGDRGPGYT

J gene: TRBJ1-1
V gene: TRBV5-1
clone size: -
CDR3 protein: ASSLAPQGRDTEAF

J gene: TRBJ1-3
V gene: TRBV5-4
clone size: few
CDR3 protein: ASSLPGVSSGNTIY

J gene: TRBJ1-4
V gene: TRBV18
clone size: -
CDR3 protein: ASSPLRQGGDEKLF

J gene: TRBJ2-1
V gene: TRBV7-9
clone size: -
CDR3 protein: ASSLGGREQF

J gene: TRBJ1-3
V gene: TRBV5-6
clone size: -
CDR3 protein: ASSITENTIY

J gene: TRBJ2-7
V gene: TRBV5-1
clone size: -
CDR3 protein: ASSLPRRDAEQY

J gene: TRBJ1-1
V gene: TRBV24-1
clone size: -
CDR3 protein: ATSDLDLRERNTEAF

J gene: TRBJ2-1
V gene: TRBV29-1
clone size: -
CDR3 protein: SVDFGLAGEQF

J gene: TRBJ2-7
V gene: TRBV5-1
clone size: -
CDR3 protein: ASSLSGTGDEQY

J gene: TRBJ1-4
V gene: TRBV6-5
clone size: -
CDR3 protein: ASSPGTGGEKLF

J gene: TRBJ1-2
V gene: TRBV5-6
clone size: -
CDR3 protein: ASSLPADRAYGYT

J gene: TRBJ2-5
V gene: TRBV12-3/TRBV12-4
clone size: -
CDR3 protein: ASTWTVQETQY

J gene: TRBJ2-1
V gene: TRBV18
clone size: many
CDR3 protein: ASSGLAGDSEQF

J gene: TRBJ2-2
V gene: TRBV7-7
clone size: -
CDR3 protein: ASSSHSGSTGELF

J gene: TRBJ2-2
V gene: TRBV25-1
clone size: -
CDR3 protein: ASSVRSDTGELF

J gene: TRBJ1-1
V gene: TRBV21-1
clone size: once
CDR3 protein: AISAGGAMNTEAF

J gene: TRBJ2-1
V gene: TRBV19
clone size: -
CDR3 protein: ASSIGPRRDTIYNEQF

J gene: TRBJ2-5
V gene: TRBV9
clone size: -
CDR3 protein: ASSVAREGAGTQY

J gene: TRBJ2-5
V gene: TRBV28
clone size: -
CDR3 protein: ASSSALQGSQETQY

J gene: TRBJ2-3
V gene: TRBV5-6
clone size: -
CDR3 protein: ASSLSPDWAADTQY

J gene: TRBJ2-1
V gene: TRBV6-5
clone size: -
CDR3 protein: AGTRSGEQF

J gene: TRBJ2-3
V gene: TRBV5-4
clone size: -
CDR3 protein: ASSLSGGPTDTQY

J gene: TRBJ2-3
V gene: TRBV4-1
clone size: once
CDR3 protein: ASAPTGGTQY

J gene: TRBJ2-5
V gene: TRBV7-6
clone size: -
CDR3 protein: ASSLDRQETQY

J gene: TRBJ1-6
V gene: TRBV3-1/TRBV3-2
clone size: -
CDR3 protein: ASSQDRDNSPLH

J gene: TRBJ1-1
V gene: TRBV3-1/TRBV3-2
clone size: few
CDR3 protein: ASSQGVGGYTEAF